This TCR beta chain was profiled in a study of PD-1 blockade in mismatch repair-deficient tumors. Germline values: CDR1 SEHNR, CDR2 FQNEAQ (reference sequence). The germline V and J ends were trimmed by 5 bases and 7 bases, with 12 bases remaining between them. CDR3 length: 13 amino acids. Findings and caveats of the study: Tumor-resident clones, often absent from pretreatment blood, expanded after pembrolizumab and then contracted.

Every patient had mismatch repair deficiency by PCR or immunohistochemistry. Only in-frame clones appear in the TCRdb table, and some are missing; sequencing was by immunoSEQ multiplex PCR. The sample yields about 19,000 clones, around 80% seen once. In the case of this clone: Its antigen remains unknown.

This chain uses TRBV7-9 with TRBJ2-1; unclear D gene. The sequencing here drew on PBMCs, taken 52 weeks after starting pembrolizumab. The sequence was obtained from an adult with mismatch repair-deficient cancer. CDR3 loop: CASSRRLGNEQFF. For the CDR3, the DNA is TGTGCCAGCAGCAGGAGACTTGGGAATGAGCAGTTCTTC. The entire variable domain, with the rest obtained from reference TRBV7-9 and TRBJ2-1, is as follows: DTGVSQNPRHKITKRGQNVTFRCDPISEHNRLYWYRQTLGQGPEFLTYFQNEAQLEKSRLLSDRFSAERPKGSFSTLEIQRTEQGDSAMYLCASSRRLGNEQFFGPGTRLTVL.